The 21 T cell receptor beta chains given below trace back to one sample, sequenced in a study of Ad26.COV2.S vaccination and SARS-CoV-2 variants. Documented treatment: over 15 received Ad26.COV2.S at low or high dose, single or two shots; 5 received placebo; per-sample allocation not given. It was on day 63 after the first vaccine or placebo injection that samples were taken. Data came from immunoSEQ multiplex PCR; TCRdb stores just in-frame clones and leaves some out. The repertoire holds some 250,000 clones, approximately 87% seen once, with about 10% in the top ten. Sequenced here: peripheral blood, sampled in a trial of Ad26.COV2.S vaccine versus placebo. All receptors derive from a person aged 18 to 65 who received the Ad26.COV2.S COVID-19 vaccine or a placebo.

The chain links TRBV3-1 (or the pseudogene TRBV3-2) to TRBJ2-7, with TRBD2 matching over 9 bases. The V and J ends lost 5 bases and 0 bases, in that order; junction bases with no gene match: 8. Germline V gene sequence: CDR1 LGHDT, CDR2 YNNKEL (reference sequence). The CDR3 runs 16 residues. The CDR3 DNA follows: TGTGCCAGCAGCTACCGCCTGGGACTAGCCTCCTACGAGCAGTACTTC. Translation gives CASSYRLGLASYEQYF.

The V and J genes are TRBV7-9 and TRBJ2-6; the match to TRBD2 covers 10 bases. With 10 bases clipped from V and 0 bases from J, the junction kept 12 bases outside the gene matches. The CDR3 is 18 residues long. Germline V gives CDR1 SEHNR, CDR2 FQNEAQ (reference sequence). CDR3 protein: CATRDGGLAVSGANVLTF. The CDR3 nucleotides read TGTGCCACGAGGGACGGAGGACTAGCGGTCTCTGGGGCCAACGTCCTGACTTTC.

As for this clone: A much larger clone differs by one base, so this may be a read error. V is TRBV2 and J is TRBJ1-6; a weak D match, TRBD1 (6 bases). Trimming removed 5 bases at V and 6 bases at J, with 8 bases between. The CDR3 has 13 amino acids. Germline V gene data show CDR1 as SNHLY and CDR2 as FYNNEI. The CDR3 spells CASSYRVNSPLHF. The CDR3 DNA sequence: TGTGCCAGCAGTTACAGGGTTAATTCACCCCTCCACTTT.

The chain links TRBV5-1 to TRBJ1-6; 10 bases are shared with TRBD1. J gave up 5 bases and V 1 base, and 3 bases lay outside the gene matches. In germline, CDR1 is SGHRS, CDR2 YFSETQ. The CDR3 covers 16 residues. For the CDR3, the DNA is TGCGCCAGCAGCTTGTCGGGACAGGGGAATAATTCACCCCTCCACTTT. Translating gives CASSLSGQGNNSPLHF.

The count of this clone is one. V and J are TRBV5-1 and TRBJ2-7, with a tentative D call TRBD2 (6 bases). The CDR3 covers 15 residues. V was trimmed by 3 bases and J by 0 bases, leaving 13 bases between them. Germline V gives CDR1 SGHRS, CDR2 YFSETQ. The CDR3 region is CASSSGDRSSYEQYF. CDR3 coding DNA: TGCGCCAGCAGCTCGGGGGACCGGAGCTCCTACGAGCAGTACTTC. The complete variable domain, with remaining parts taken from reference TRBV5-1 and TRBJ2-7, reads KAGVTQTPRYLIKTRGQQVTLSCSPISGHRSVSWYQQTPGQGLQFLFEYFSETQRNKGNFPGRFSGRQFSNSRSEMNVSTLELGDSALYLCASSSGDRSSYEQYFGPGTRLTVT.

The chain uses TRBV2 and TRBJ2-1, with 7 bases matching TRBD2. The CDR3 spans 14 residues. Germline lookup yields CDR1 SNHLY and CDR2 FYNNEI. With 6 bases clipped from V and 2 bases from J, the junction kept 4 bases outside the gene matches. The CDR3 DNA reads as TGTGCCAGCAGCATAAGCGGGGCCTACAATGAGCAGTTCTTC. Protein: CASSISGAYNEQFF. Full variable domain (remainder filled in from reference TRBV2 and TRBJ2-1): EPEVTQTPSHQVTQMGQEVILRCVPISNHLYFYWYRQILGQKVEFLVSFYNNEISEKSEIFDDQFSVERPDGSNFTLKIRSTKLEDSAMYFCASSISGAYNEQFFGPGTRLTVL.

This clone was detected only a few times. The V and J genes are TRBV2 and TRBJ1-5; a weak D match, TRBD1 (5 bases). Germline V CDR1 and CDR2: SNHLY, FYNNEI. This CDR3 is 15 amino acids long. The V and J ends lost 7 bases and 1 base respectively, with 14 bases between them. The CDR3 region is CASKTEGLSNQPQHF. The CDR3 nucleotides read TGTGCCAGCAAGACAGAGGGATTGAGCAATCAGCCCCAGCATTTT.

The chain carries TRBV7-2 and TRBJ2-3; a possible D gene is TRBD2 (6 bases). This CDR3 has 18 residues. Trimming shortened V by 1 base and J by 0 bases, and 17 bases separated the two germline ends. Germline V gene sequence: CDR1 SGHTA, CDR2 FQGNSA. CDR3 loop: CASSLVGLASTSTDTQYF. CDR3 DNA: TGTGCCAGCAGCTTAGTTGGGCTAGCGTCTACTAGCACAGATACGCAGTATTTT.

Details on this clone: One end of the junction is discordant with germline, which a read error may explain. V usage is TRBV6-5 and J usage is TRBJ1-1, with TRBD1 identical over 7 bases. The CDR3 is 13 residues long. The germline CDR1 and CDR2 sequences are MNHEY and SVGAGI. CDR3 region: CATRGFENSEAFF. In nucleotides, the CDR3 is TGTGCCACCAGGGGGTTTGAGAACTCTGAAGCTTTCTTT.

The rearrangement joins TRBV5-6 to TRBJ1-2, with no clear D. Germline CDR1 SGHDT, CDR2 YYEEEE. The germline V and J ends were trimmed by 4 bases and 4 bases, with 11 bases remaining between them. This CDR3 comprises 13 residues. The CDR3 spells CASSPGGVYGYTF. CDR3 in DNA: TGTGCCAGCAGCCCCGGAGGAGTCTATGGCTACACCTTC.

The rearrangement links TRBV3-1 (or the pseudogene TRBV3-2) to TRBJ2-3, with a tentative D call TRBD1 (6 bases). V gave up 4 bases and J gave up 6 bases, with 11 bases separating them. The CDR3 consists of 13 residues. CDR1 and CDR2 from the germline V gene are LGHDT and YNNKEL (reference sequence). CDR3 amino acids: CASSLNRGDTQYF. The CDR3, as DNA: TGTGCCAGCAGCCTTAATAGGGGGGATACGCAGTATTTT.

The chain recombines TRBV4-3 with TRBJ1-5, with TRBD1 as a possible D gene (5 bases). This CDR3 contains 16 residues. CDR1 and CDR2 (germline): LGHNA, YSLEER. V was shortened by 4 bases and J by 4 bases, with 17 bases between the two germline ends. Here the CDR3 reads CASSPGRWGPNQPQHF. The DNA of the CDR3 is TGCGCCAGCAGCCCAGGGCGTTGGGGCCCGAATCAGCCCCAGCATTTT.

The genes are TRBV5-1 and TRBJ2-5; 7 bases line up with TRBD1. The CDR3 has 15 residues. Germline V lookup: CDR1 SGHRS, CDR2 YFSETQ. V shed 5 bases and J 4 bases; nucleotides not matched to a gene: 11. CDR3 nucleotides: TGCGCCAGCAGAACGACAGGGACGGGTTCAGAGACCCAGTACTTC. Translation: CASRTTGTGSETQYF.

V and J are TRBV4-3 and TRBJ2-7; a weak D match, TRBD2 (5 bases). Per the germline V gene, CDR1 is LGHNA and CDR2 is YSLEER. CDR3 size: 14 residues. Between the trimmed V and J ends, which lost 0 bases and 7 bases, there was a span of 13 bases. CDR3 in DNA: TGCGCCAGCAGCCAAGATAGCGCCTTAGGGGAGCAGTACTTC. The encoded protein is CASSQDSALGEQYF.

The chain employs TRBV6-2 or TRBV6-3 and TRBJ2-3; 7 bases agree with TRBD1. After removal of 6 bases from V and 2 bases from J, the junction contained 11 bases not matched to a gene. CDR1 and CDR2 (germline): MNHEY, SVGEGT. The CDR3 has 16 amino acids. CDR3 sequence (DNA): TGTGCCAGCAGCCACGGGCGGACAGGACTCACAGATACGCAGTATTTT. Its translation: CASSHGRTGLTDTQYF.

This sequence joins TRBV9 and TRBJ2-2; D unclear. The CDR3 consists of 14 residues. Germline lookup yields CDR1 SGDLS and CDR2 YYNGEE. V dropped 3 bases and J dropped 1 base, with 7 bases sitting between them. DNA of the CDR3: TGTGCCAGCAGCGCGGATTTGAACACCGGGGAGCTGTTTTTT. Translated: CASSADLNTGELFF.

The rearrangement joins TRBV9 to TRBJ1-1, with a possible D match to TRBD1 (6 bases). The CDR3 has 15 residues. V lost 3 bases and J 1 base, leaving 13 bases between the germline ends. Germline values: CDR1 SGDLS, CDR2 YYNGEE. The CDR3 is CASSAQTGPNTEAFF. CDR3 bases: TGTGCCAGCAGCGCTCAGACAGGACCGAACACTGAAGCTTTCTTT.

This clone is a singleton in its sample. The chain carries TRBV28 and TRBJ2-7; 7 bases fit TRBD2. Trimming took 5 bases from V and 0 from J; bases not matched to a gene: 10. Germline assignment: CDR1 MDHEN and CDR2 SYDVKM. The CDR3 is made up of 16 amino acids. The chain's CDR3 is CASSPLRTSGSYEQYF. CDR3 sequence (DNA): TGTGCCAGCAGTCCCCTCCGGACTAGTGGCTCCTACGAGCAGTACTTC.

This clone was found once. The rearrangement joins TRBV6-2 or TRBV6-3 to TRBJ2-1; 10 bases line up with TRBD2. Germline CDR1 reads MNHEY; CDR2 reads SVGEGT. The CDR3 is 16 residues long. The trim removed 3 bases at V and 5 bases at J, leaving 7 bases unmatched. The CDR3 loop reads CASSYTGTSDDNEQFF. The CDR3 DNA sequence: TGTGCCAGCAGTTATACCGGGACTAGCGATGACAATGAGCAGTTCTTC.

The gene calls are TRBV24-1 and TRBJ2-2; TRBD1 matches at 7 bases. The CDR3 has 20 amino acids. Trimming removed 4 bases from V and 4 bases from J; junction bases left unmatched: 20. CDR1 is KGHDR, CDR2 SFDVKD, per germline. CDR3 nucleotide sequence: TGTGCCACCAGTGACTTAAATTTACGAGACAGGGCATCGGGCACCGGGGAGCTGTTTTTT. Translating gives CATSDLNLRDRASGTGELFF.

The table lists this clone with a few counts. The chain joins TRBV10-3 to TRBJ2-1; 8 nucleotides line up with TRBD1. Germline V gene lookup returns CDR1 ENHRY and CDR2 SYGVKD. This CDR3 region has 15 residues. V shed 2 bases and J 6 bases; nucleotides not matched to a gene: 6. CDR3 amino acids: CAISEVAGGPNEQFF. DNA of the CDR3: TGTGCCATCAGTGAGGTTGCAGGGGGCCCCAATGAGCAGTTCTTC.